This T cell receptor (beta chain) originates from a study of blood T cell repertoires in COVID-19. This clone appeared a single time. Data came from immunoSEQ multiplex PCR; TCRdb stores just in-frame clones and leaves some out. The table records around 210,000 clones, just under 85% of them present only once. With V trimmed by 5 bases and J by 0 bases, 7 bases remained unmatched. Germline CDR1 reads LNHDA; CDR2 reads SQIVND (reference sequence). This CDR3 comprises 16 residues. The receptor comes from a man aged 55 to 70 with COVID-19, enrolled during active disease. V gene TRBV19 combines with J gene TRBJ1-3; 7 bases match TRBD1. Input material: peripheral blood. The CDR3 loop reads CASSGQVIYSGNTIYF. CDR3 bases: TGTGCCAGTAGTGGACAGGTGATTTACTCTGGAAACACCATATATTTT.